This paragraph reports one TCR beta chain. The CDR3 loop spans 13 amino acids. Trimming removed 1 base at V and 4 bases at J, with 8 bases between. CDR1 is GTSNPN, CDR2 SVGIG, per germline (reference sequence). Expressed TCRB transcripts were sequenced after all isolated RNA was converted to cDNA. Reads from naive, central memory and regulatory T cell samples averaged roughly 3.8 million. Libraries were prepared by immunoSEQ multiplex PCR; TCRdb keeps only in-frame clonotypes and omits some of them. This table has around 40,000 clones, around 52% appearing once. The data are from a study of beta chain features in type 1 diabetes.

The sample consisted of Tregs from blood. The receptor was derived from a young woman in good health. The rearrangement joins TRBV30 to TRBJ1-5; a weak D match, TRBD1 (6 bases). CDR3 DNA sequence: TGTGCCTGGAGTGATCAGGGGAATCAGCCCCAGCATTTT. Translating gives CAWSDQGNQPQHF.